This T cell receptor beta chain comes out of a study of cytomegalovirus exposure and HLA in healthy donors. 13 Jbeta primers and 60 Vbeta primers were used for the PCR. The protocol was immunoSEQ multiplex PCR, while the TCRdb copy is restricted to in-frame clones and leaves out a portion. The data hold about 190,000 clones, with roughly 80% observed a single time. The germline V gene has CDR1 SGHNT and CDR2 YENEEA. This CDR3 has 16 amino acids. The V end lost 5 bases, the J end lost 0 bases, and 15 bases lay between the germline ends. The source of this sequence is a man aged 35 to 55 in good health and CMV-seropositive. The sequencing sample was made of PBMCs. J is TRBJ2-3 and V is TRBV11-3, with D perhaps matching TRBD1 (6 bases). The CDR3 spells CASSRYGGSSTDTQYF. The CDR3 DNA reads as TGTGCCAGCAGCCGATATGGGGGCTCTAGCACAGATACGCAGTATTTT. Looking up the rest from reference TRBV11-3 and TRBJ2-3 gives the full variable domain: EAGVVQSPRYKIIEKKQPVAFWCNPISGHNTLYWYLQNLGQGPELLIRYENEEAVDDSQLPKDRFSAERLKGVDSTLKIQPAELGDSAVYLCASSRYGGSSTDTQYFGPGTRLTVL.